The 32 T cell receptor beta chains below come from one sample, sequenced in a study of vaccination and CD4 T cells after COVID-19. Specified treatment: approximately nine-day PBMC culture with coronavirus spike peptide pools or control peptides (ViraFEST assay). The unexposed donor's CD4+ T cells were collected before the COVID-19 pandemic (2011-2018). Sequenced with the Oncomine TCR Beta short-read assay was DNA taken from cultured CD4+ T cells. TCRdb redid the calling of the PCR reads with MiXCR, one entry per CDR3 protein. The sample has about 7,100 distinct CDR3 sequences; roughly 50% are singletons. These receptors have no known antigen. Input material: CD4+ T cells from blood, cultured in vitro. The receptors stem from a human donor in good health.

The CDR3 reads CSALGPGSPAYEQYF. CDR3 coding DNA: TGCAGTGCCCTTGGGCCCGGCAGTCCAGCCTACGAGCAGTACTTC. V gene TRBV20-1 combines with J gene TRBJ2-7; D call uncertain. Germline lookup yields CDR1 DFQATT and CDR2 SNEGSKA (reference sequence). Trimming left V 6 bases short and J 2 bases short, with 20 bases between. The CDR3 is 15 amino acids.

This clonotype was picked up a small number of times. The chain combines TRBV27 with TRBJ1-1; 10 nucleotides match TRBD1. CDR1 is MNHEY and CDR2 is SMNVEV in the germline V gene (reference sequence). The V and J ends lost 4 bases and 10 bases, in that order; junction bases with no gene match: 3. This CDR3 has 12 residues. CDR3 DNA: TGTGCCAGCAGTTCAAGGGACAGGGGAGCTTTCTTT. Encoded protein: CASSSRDRGAFF.

The rearrangement joins TRBV19 to TRBJ2-3; D might be TRBD2 (5 bases). Trimming took 3 bases from V and 8 from J, leaving 6 bases between them. Germline CDR1 is LNHDA and CDR2 is SQIVND (reference sequence). The CDR3 length is 11 residues. The CDR3 sequence is CASSMEVTQYF. CDR3 sequence (DNA): TGTGCCAGTAGTATGGAGGTTACGCAGTATTTT.

The CDR3 reads CASSPGWMNTEAFF. CDR3 sequence (DNA): TGCGCCAGCAGCCCCGGTTGGATGAACACTGAAGCTTTCTTT. This chain connects TRBV5-1 to TRBJ1-1; D call uncertain. CDR3 size: 14 residues. CDR1 is SGHRS, CDR2 YFSETQ, per germline. The ends were cut back, 4 bases at V and 0 bases at J, with 10 bases in the middle.

This clonotype was seen a handful of times. The CDR3 is CASSYGENYGYTF. CDR3 DNA: TGTGCCAGCAGTTACGGGGAAAACTATGGCTACACCTTC. The chain has TRBV6-5 and TRBJ1-2, with unresolved D. The CDR3 covers 13 residues. Trimming shortened V by 2 bases and J by 2 bases, and 6 bases separated the two germline ends. From germline, CDR1 is MNHEY and CDR2 SVGAGI.

The V and J genes are TRBV11-3 and TRBJ2-1; a weak D match, TRBD2 (6 bases). Looked up from germline, CDR1 is SGHNT and CDR2 is YENEEA. V lost 4 bases, J lost 4 bases, and 14 bases lay in between. The CDR3 consists of 15 residues. CDR3 loop: CASSSEGGIYNEQFF. CDR3 bases: TGTGCCAGCAGCTCCGAAGGAGGGATATACAATGAGCAGTTCTTC.

The rearrangement joins TRBV1 to TRBJ2-2; no DNA check was done on the table's D call, TRBD2. TRBV1 is a pseudogene. The CDR3 is 15 residues long. The DNA of the CDR3 is TGCACCAGCAGCCAAGGGGACTGGGAGATGGGGGAGCTGTTTTTT. Amino acid sequence: CTSSQGDWEMGELFF.

This clonotype showed up just a few times. J is TRBJ2-2 and V is TRBV6-4; D tentatively fits TRBD1 or TRBD2 (5 bases each). Trimming took 3 bases from V and 3 from J, leaving 5 bases between them. The germline CDR1 and CDR2 sequences are MRHNA and SNTAGT. The length of the CDR3 is 13 residues. The CDR3 reads CASSEGDTGELFF. The CDR3 nucleotides read TGTGCCAGCAGTGAGGGGGACACCGGGGAGCTGTTTTTT.

The CDR3 sequence is CASSLEYPDRGGEQYF. CDR3 sequence (DNA): TGTGCCAGCAGCTTAGAATATCCAGACAGGGGTGGCGAGCAGTACTTC. The chain carries TRBV7-6 and TRBJ2-7; 8 nucleotides agree with TRBD1. With 1 base clipped from V and 6 bases from J, the junction kept 11 bases outside the gene matches. In germline, CDR1 is SGHVS, CDR2 FNYEAQ. The CDR3 covers 16 residues.

This sequence joins TRBV19 and TRBJ1-2, with D uncertain. CDR3 length equals 13 residues. V lost 6 bases to trimming and J lost 2 bases, with 10 bases between them. CDR1 is LNHDA and CDR2 is SQIVND in the germline V gene (reference sequence). CDR3 residues: CASRSTGNYGYTF. As DNA, the CDR3 is TGTGCCAGTAGATCGACGGGAAACTATGGCTACACCTTC. The whole variable domain, remainder taken from reference TRBV19 and TRBJ1-2, is DGGITQSPKYLFRKEGQNVTLSCEQNLNHDAMYWYRQDPGQGLRLIYYSQIVNDFQKGDIAEGYSVSREKKESFPLTVTSAQKNPTAFYLCASRSTGNYGYTFGSGTRLTVV.

The chain is built from TRBV6-2 or TRBV6-3 and TRBJ2-3, with 12 bases that match TRBD2. The CDR3 length is 15 residues. CDR1 MNHEY and CDR2 SVGEGT come from the germline V gene. V lost 5 bases, J lost 2 bases, and 2 bases stayed unmatched. The CDR3 nucleotides are TGTGCCAGCAGTCCTAGCGGGGGGGCCACAGATACGCAGTATTTT. This translates into CASSPSGGATDTQYF.

The chain couples TRBV7-9 to TRBJ1-6, with D unresolved. The germline V and J ends were trimmed by 5 bases and 9 bases, with 20 bases remaining between them. The germline V gene encodes CDR1 SEHNR and CDR2 FQNEAQ (reference sequence). The CDR3 is 16 residues long. The CDR3 loop reads CASSPQTAVTGSPLHF. In DNA form, the CDR3 reads TGTGCCAGCAGCCCACAAACCGCGGTTACCGGTTCACCCCTCCACTTT.

The chain links TRBV20-1 to TRBJ1-6; the D gene is possibly TRBD1 (6 bases). Per the germline V gene, CDR1 is DFQATT and CDR2 is SNEGSKA (reference sequence). V lost 0 bases and J 8 bases, leaving 17 bases between the germline ends. The CDR3 sequence is 16 residues long. The CDR3 spells CSARDVGGTNDSPLHF. Written as DNA, the CDR3 is TGCAGTGCTAGAGATGTCGGCGGGACAAATGATTCACCCCTCCACTTT.

This clonotype was detected a few times. The chain links TRBV6-1 to TRBJ1-2; D is possibly TRBD1 (5 bases). V shed 2 bases and J shed 3 bases, with 7 bases lying between them. This CDR3 spans 13 amino acids. Germline CDR1 reads MNHNS; CDR2 reads SASEGT. CDR3 loop: CASSETGDYGYTF. CDR3 sequence (DNA): TGTGCCAGCAGTGAAACGGGGGACTATGGCTACACCTTC.

This clonotype has a single count. This sequence joins TRBV19 and TRBJ2-1, with 8 bases that match TRBD1. The CDR3 runs to 15 residues. Germline V lookup: CDR1 LNHDA, CDR2 SQIVND (reference sequence). The V and J ends lost 5 bases and 6 bases, in that order; junction bases with no gene match: 9. CDR3 amino acids: CASSGQGVRGNEQFF. The CDR3 DNA reads as TGTGCCAGTAGTGGACAGGGAGTCCGGGGCAATGAGCAGTTCTTC.

This chain connects TRBV28 to TRBJ1-5; D remains ambiguous. CDR1 is MDHEN and CDR2 is SYDVKM in the germline V gene. This CDR3 comprises 15 residues. The ends were cut back, 2 bases at V and 4 bases at J, with 12 bases in the middle. CDR3 residues: CASSLSTGQNQPQHF. The CDR3, as DNA: TGTGCCAGCAGTTTAAGTACCGGTCAAAATCAGCCCCAGCATTTT.

CDR3 coding DNA: TGTGCCAGCAGCCGAAACCTAGCGGGGGGCTACGAGCAGTACTTC. It is translated as CASSRNLAGGYEQYF. The rearrangement uses TRBV7-2 and TRBJ2-7; 11 nucleotides match TRBD2. CDR1 and CDR2 from the germline V gene are SGHTA and FQGNSA. Losses at the gene ends were 5 bases for V and 3 bases for J; bases not matched to a gene: 6. CDR3 length: 15 amino acids.

The chain joins TRBV20-1 to TRBJ1-2; D is ambiguous. Trimming left V 0 bases short and J 6 bases short, with 8 bases between. Germline values: CDR1 DFQATT, CDR2 SNEGSKA (reference sequence). The CDR3 extends over 12 amino acids. The CDR3 DNA reads as TGCAGTGCTAGAGATCGAAGGGATGGCTACACCTTC. Its protein is CSARDRRDGYTF.

This clonotype was seen only a few times. The chain joins TRBV6-1 to TRBJ1-2, with D perhaps matching TRBD1 (5 bases). Trimming pared 6 bases from V and 2 bases from J, leaving 10 bases between. The CDR3 spans 13 residues. CDR1 and CDR2 (germline): MNHNS, SASEGT. CDR3 DNA sequence: TGTGCCAGCAGGACGACAGTCAACTATGGCTACACCTTC. It is translated as CASRTTVNYGYTF.

The rearrangement uses TRBV18 and TRBJ2-7, with D perhaps matching TRBD2 (5 bases). Germline values: CDR1 KGHSH, CDR2 LQKENI. CDR3 size: 15 residues. The ends were cut back, 0 bases at V and 1 base at J, with 10 bases in the middle. The CDR3, as DNA: TGTGCCAGCTCACCACCGGGGAGACATTCCTACGAGCAGTACTTC. It yields the protein CASSPPGRHSYEQYF.

This clonotype was counted a single time. The chain couples TRBV6-1 to TRBJ2-1; tentatively, D is TRBD1 or TRBD2 (5 bases each). Germline V gene data show CDR1 as MNHNS and CDR2 as SASEGT. The germline V and J ends were trimmed by 4 bases and 4 bases, with 14 bases remaining between them. This CDR3 spans 15 amino acids. The CDR3 DNA sequence: TGTGCCAGCAGTGTTCCGGGACGGATTTACAATGAGCAGTTCTTC. This encodes CASSVPGRIYNEQFF.

This clonotype turned up a few times. The CDR3 DNA follows: TGTGCCAGCAGCCCCGACAGGGGGGCGTTTGAAGCTTTCTTT. Its protein product is CASSPDRGAFEAFF. The J gene is TRBJ1-1, the V gene TRBV6-1; 9 nucleotides match TRBD1. This CDR3 comprises 14 residues. V lost 6 bases, J lost 7 bases, and 9 bases stayed unmatched. In germline, CDR1 is MNHNS, CDR2 SASEGT.

The chain is built from TRBV6-1 and TRBJ1-2, with D possibly matching TRBD1 (5 bases). The CDR3 is 12 amino acids. V lost 10 bases and J lost 4, with 13 bases in between. Germline V CDR1 and CDR2: MNHNS, SASEGT. The CDR3 region is CATLGGFYGYTF. DNA of the CDR3: TGTGCCACCTTGGGGGGGTTCTATGGCTACACCTTC.

The genes are TRBV19 and TRBJ2-2; the D is unclear. CDR3 length equals 16 residues. Germline CDR1 and CDR2: LNHDA and SQIVND (reference sequence). V was trimmed by 2 bases and J by 2 bases, leaving 12 bases between them. This chain's CDR3 is CASSILLTSNTGELFF. The CDR3 region has the DNA TGTGCCAGTAGTATATTGTTGACTTCTAACACCGGGGAGCTGTTTTTT.

V gene TRBV10-3 combines with J gene TRBJ2-5; 9 bases fit TRBD2. Germline V gene sequence: CDR1 ENHRY, CDR2 SYGVKD. The J segment lost 5 bases and the V segment lost 3 bases, leaving 7 bases of the junction unmatched. This CDR3 is 15 amino acids long. CDR3 in DNA: TGTGCCATCAGTGAATCTAGCGGGGTGGGGGAGACCCAGTACTTC. Its protein is CAISESSGVGETQYF.

This clonotype was found a few times. The rearrangement links TRBV6-1 to TRBJ1-5; TRBD1 matches at 7 bases. This CDR3 is 15 amino acids long. The junction had 8 bases not matched to a gene; V was cut back by 6 bases and J by 3 bases. Germline CDR1 is MNHNS and CDR2 is SASEGT. This chain's CDR3 is CASRKTTGLNQPQHF. The CDR3 DNA reads as TGTGCCAGCAGGAAGACGACAGGGCTCAATCAGCCCCAGCATTTT.

The rearrangement uses TRBV15 and TRBJ2-1; D is perhaps TRBD2 (5 bases). Per the germline V gene, CDR1 is LNHNV and CDR2 is YYDKDF (reference sequence). The V end lost 0 bases, the J end lost 8 bases, and 8 bases lay between the germline ends. This CDR3 region has 13 residues. The CDR3 DNA follows: TGTGCCACCAGCAGAGATTACGGGGATGAGCAGTTCTTC. It specifies CATSRDYGDEQFF.

The chain combines TRBV2 with TRBJ1-2; D ambiguous. The germline V and J ends were trimmed by 1 base and 4 bases, with 7 bases remaining between them. Germline CDR1 reads SNHLY; CDR2 reads FYNNEI. The CDR3 is made up of 13 amino acids. The CDR3 spells CASSEGGIYGYTF. CDR3 DNA sequence: TGTGCCAGCAGTGAAGGGGGAATCTATGGCTACACCTTC.

This CDR3 is CSAAQGPNEQFF. CDR3 sequence (DNA): TGCAGCGCTGCACAGGGGCCCAATGAGCAGTTCTTC. J is TRBJ2-1 and V is TRBV29-1, with 7 bases that match TRBD1. CDR3 size: 12 residues. V lost 7 bases and J lost 6; bases outside the gene matches: 6. Germline V lookup: CDR1 SQVTM, CDR2 ANQGSEA.

This chain links TRBV19 with TRBJ1-5, with D uncertain. CDR1 and CDR2 from the germline V gene are LNHDA and SQIVND (reference sequence). V lost 6 bases to trimming and J lost 11 bases, with 14 bases between them. This CDR3 is built from 12 residues. This CDR3 reads CASSPDPTAQHF. CDR3 in DNA: TGTGCCAGTAGCCCAGACCCCACGGCCCAGCATTTT.

This chain uses TRBV27 with TRBJ1-2; 11 nucleotides line up with TRBD1. The CDR3 has 15 residues. CDR1 and CDR2 (germline): MNHEY, SMNVEV (reference sequence). Trimming at V came to 4 bases and at J to 5 bases, leaving 6 bases not matched to a gene. The CDR3 spells CASSWGQGGRYGYTF. The CDR3 coding sequence is TGTGCCAGCAGTTGGGGACAGGGGGGACGGTATGGCTACACCTTC.

The chain has TRBV5-8 and TRBJ2-4, with TRBD1 matching 9 bases. Trimming removed 4 bases from V and 5 bases from J; junction bases left unmatched: 7. Germline loops: CDR1 SGHTS, CDR2 YDEGEE. The CDR3 has 15 residues. The CDR3 protein is CASSRRTGVENIQYF. The CDR3 coding sequence is TGTGCCAGCAGCCGCAGGACAGGGGTTGAAAACATTCAGTACTTC.